The 20 T cell receptor beta chains below come from one sample, sequenced in a study of identical twins. TCRdb reprocessed the 5' RACE reads via MiXCR and lists one record per CDR3 protein. This sample has 460,000 or so distinct CDR3 sequences, with around 14% found just once. The data were also submitted as part of a second study, on yellow fever vaccine responses in identical twins.

The sequenced material came from CD4+ T cells sorted from blood. These receptors were collected from a woman younger than 35 in good health.

The rearrangement links TRBV4-1 to TRBJ2-1; 12 bases line up with TRBD2. CDR3 length equals 19 residues. The germline V gene encodes CDR1 MGHRA and CDR2 YSYEKL. Losses at the gene ends were 4 bases for V and 3 bases for J; bases not matched to a gene: 13. This chain's CDR3 is CASSRETSGSPTLYNEQFF. CDR3 nucleotides: TGCGCCAGCAGCCGAGAGACTAGCGGGAGTCCAACCCTCTACAATGAGCAGTTCTTC.

Only a few counts were recorded for this clonotype. The chain has TRBV12-3 or TRBV12-4 and TRBJ1-3; no clear D gene. V was pared by 5 bases and J by 4 bases, with 12 bases between. The CDR3 sequence is 14 residues long. CDR3 sequence reads: CASSLRGTGNTIYF. In DNA form, the CDR3 reads TGTGCCAGCAGTCTCCGGGGTACGGGAAACACCATATATTTT.

This clonotype was seen a handful of times. The chain joins TRBV7-8 to TRBJ2-6; weak D call: TRBD1 (6 bases). The germline V and J ends were trimmed by 1 base and 12 bases, with 10 bases remaining between them. The CDR3 spans 13 residues. CDR1 is SGHVS and CDR2 is FQNEAQ in the germline V gene. The CDR3 DNA is TGTGCCAGCAGCTTAGGGGGGCTGAGCGTCCTGACTTTC. This translates into CASSLGGLSVLTF.

The genes are TRBV6-1 and TRBJ2-7; 8 bases agree with TRBD2. The J segment lost 10 bases and the V segment lost 7 bases, leaving 15 bases of the junction unmatched. Germline CDR1 and CDR2: MNHNS and SASEGT. CDR3 length: 14 amino acids. CDR3 coding DNA: TGTGCCAGCAACGAGGCGGGGGGCAAGTTCTTTCAGTACTTC. Its translation: CASNEAGGKFFQYF.

This clonotype turned up a few times. The chain uses TRBV20-1 and TRBJ2-5; D unclear. The germline gives CDR1 DFQATT, CDR2 SNEGSKA (reference sequence). The CDR3 extends over 14 amino acids. The V end was cut by 2 bases, the J end by 5 bases, with 15 bases between. DNA for the CDR3: TGCAGTGCTAGACATTCATCCAGGCAGGAGACCCAGTACTTC. Translation: CSARHSSRQETQYF.

This clonotype has just a few counts. The chain links TRBV27 to TRBJ2-1; perhaps TRBD1 as D (6 bases). CDR1 MNHEY and CDR2 SMNVEV come from the germline V gene (reference sequence). This CDR3 has 14 amino acids. Trimming shortened V by 3 bases and J by 5 bases, and 11 bases separated the two germline ends. CDR3 amino acids: CASSFLGHNNEQFF. CDR3 nucleotides: TGTGCCAGCAGTTTTCTGGGACACAACAATGAGCAGTTCTTC.

This clonotype was observed a handful of times. The J gene is TRBJ1-1, the V gene TRBV13, with 8 bases that match TRBD1. The CDR3 sequence is 13 residues long. The V segment lost 0 bases and the J segment 10 bases; nucleotides outside the gene matches: 4. Per germline, CDR1 PRHDT and CDR2 FYEKMQ (reference sequence). CDR3 amino acids: CASSLGQGGVAFF. The CDR3 DNA reads TGTGCCAGCAGCTTAGGACAGGGGGGCGTAGCTTTCTTT.

This clonotype showed up just a few times. CDR3 protein: CASSLVGLASGELFF. The CDR3 bases are TGCGCCAGCAGCTTGGTCGGGCTAGCATCCGGGGAGCTGTTTTTT. The J gene is TRBJ2-2, the V gene TRBV5-1; tentative D call: TRBD2 (5 bases). The CDR3 sequence is 15 residues long. V was clipped by 0 bases and J by 6 bases, with 12 bases between them. Germline V gene data show CDR1 as SGHRS and CDR2 as YFSETQ.

The gene calls are TRBV5-1 and TRBJ2-1; D is perhaps TRBD1 (7 bases). V lost 10 bases and J 0 bases, leaving 38 bases between the germline ends. The germline V gene has CDR1 SGHRS and CDR2 YFSETQ. CDR3 length equals 22 residues. CDR3 coding DNA: TGCGCCGCGGGGCACCTAGCTGGCCCGGGACAGAGGGCTTCTAGCTCCTACAATGAGCAGTTCTTC. As protein: CAAGHLAGPGQRASSSYNEQFF.

The gene calls are TRBV24-1 and TRBJ2-7; D is unresolved. Germline V gene lookup returns CDR1 KGHDR and CDR2 SFDVKD. The CDR3 is 15 amino acids. V shed 2 bases and J shed 0 bases, with 10 bases lying between them. This CDR3 reads CATSDSIFRSYEQYF. In DNA, the CDR3 is TGTGCCACCAGTGATTCCATTTTCCGCTCCTACGAGCAGTACTTC.

The rearrangement links TRBV10-1 to TRBJ1-1; no clear D gene. In germline, CDR1 is WNHNN, CDR2 SYGVQD (reference sequence). This CDR3 has 16 residues. Trimming pared 5 bases from V and 0 bases from J, leaving 16 bases between. DNA of the CDR3: TGCGCCAGCAGTAAAATAAGGGTGCCGTTGAACACTGAAGCTTTCTTT. It encodes CASSKIRVPLNTEAFF.

The chain recombines TRBV20-1 with TRBJ2-7, with D uncertain. Per germline, CDR1 DFQATT and CDR2 SNEGSKA (reference sequence). The V and J ends lost 4 bases and 5 bases respectively, with 18 bases between them. The CDR3 is 14 residues long. The CDR3 DNA reads as TGCAGTGCTATGTCCGTCTCCCTCCGCCACGAGCAGTACTTC. Translation gives CSAMSVSLRHEQYF.

The rearrangement joins TRBV21-1 to TRBJ1-1. TRBV21-1 is a pseudogene locus. The CDR3 runs to 11 residues. For the CDR3, the DNA is TGTGCCAGCAGATGGAACACTGAAGCTTTCTTT. This codes for CASRWNTEAFF.

This clonotype has only a few counts. The chain couples TRBV7-2 to TRBJ2-5; D is unresolved. The CDR3 is made up of 14 amino acids. Per germline, CDR1 SGHTA and CDR2 FQGNSA. Deletions cut 1 base from V and 3 bases from J, with 9 bases between. In nucleotides, the CDR3 is TGTGCCAGCAGCTTAGTGACGGGTAAAGAGACCCAGTACTTC. Residues: CASSLVTGKETQYF.

This clonotype has just a few counts. The J gene is TRBJ2-1, the V gene TRBV6-1; no definite D call. The CDR3 is made up of 14 amino acids. Germline CDR1 reads MNHNS; CDR2 reads SASEGT. V lost 1 base and J 3 bases, leaving 7 bases between the germline ends. CDR3 in amino acids: CASSEVDFYNEQFF. CDR3 bases: TGTGCCAGCAGTGAAGTTGATTTCTACAATGAGCAGTTCTTC.

The V gene is TRBV29-1, the J gene TRBJ2-3, with 10 bases aligning to TRBD2. CDR1 and CDR2 (germline): SQVTM, ANQGSEA. Trimming cost V 6 bases and J 0 bases; bases outside gene matches: 6. This CDR3 is built from 15 residues. The CDR3 region has the DNA TGCAGCGTGCCCACTAGCGGGGAGAGCACAGATACGCAGTATTTT. The encoded protein is CSVPTSGESTDTQYF.

J is TRBJ2-7 and V is TRBV28; 7 bases are shared with TRBD2. V shed 4 bases, J shed 0 bases, and the junction held 6 bases outside the gene matches. The germline CDR1 and CDR2 sequences are MDHEN and SYDVKM. This CDR3 is 15 amino acids long. CDR3 DNA sequence: TGTGCCAGCAGTTCGACTAGCTCAGGCTCCTACGAGCAGTACTTC. This encodes CASSSTSSGSYEQYF.

The sample holds many counts of this clonotype. V usage is TRBV25-1 and J usage is TRBJ2-3; D not certain. V was pared by 2 bases and J by 5 bases, with 11 bases between. The CDR3 runs to 14 residues. CDR1 MGHDK and CDR2 SYGVNS come from the germline V gene. CDR3 DNA sequence: TGTGCCAGCAGTGAACGACCCGGGCAAGATACGCAGTATTTT. It specifies CASSERPGQDTQYF.

The chain joins TRBV7-9 to TRBJ2-5, with 10 bases lining up with TRBD1. The J segment lost 4 bases and the V segment lost 8 bases, leaving 4 bases of the junction unmatched. CDR3 length: 13 amino acids. Germline V gives CDR1 SEHNR, CDR2 FQNEAQ (reference sequence). The CDR3 DNA reads as TGTGCCAGCGGGGACAGGGGAGGAGAGACCCAGTACTTC. Translation: CASGDRGGETQYF.

This clonotype was seen only a few times. This chain uses TRBV5-1 with TRBJ2-7; tentative D call: TRBD2 (6 bases). The CDR3 loop spans 15 amino acids. CDR1 SGHRS and CDR2 YFSETQ come from the germline V gene. The ends were cut back, 3 bases at V and 0 bases at J, with 13 bases in the middle. The CDR3 loop is CASSYGGGISYEQYF. In DNA, the CDR3 is TGCGCCAGCAGCTATGGGGGAGGAATCTCCTACGAGCAGTACTTC.